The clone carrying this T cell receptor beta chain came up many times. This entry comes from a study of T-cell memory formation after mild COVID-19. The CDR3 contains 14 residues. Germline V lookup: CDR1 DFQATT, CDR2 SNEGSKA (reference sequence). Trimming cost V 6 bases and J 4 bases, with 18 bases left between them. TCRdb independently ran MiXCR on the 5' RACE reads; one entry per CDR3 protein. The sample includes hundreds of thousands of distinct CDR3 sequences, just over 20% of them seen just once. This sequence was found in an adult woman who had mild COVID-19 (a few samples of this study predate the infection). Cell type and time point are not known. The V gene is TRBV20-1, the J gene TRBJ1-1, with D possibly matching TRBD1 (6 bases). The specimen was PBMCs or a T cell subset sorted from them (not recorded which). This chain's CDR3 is CSADQGRPFTEAFF. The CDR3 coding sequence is TGCAGTGCAGACCAGGGGCGTCCGTTCACTGAAGCTTTCTTT.